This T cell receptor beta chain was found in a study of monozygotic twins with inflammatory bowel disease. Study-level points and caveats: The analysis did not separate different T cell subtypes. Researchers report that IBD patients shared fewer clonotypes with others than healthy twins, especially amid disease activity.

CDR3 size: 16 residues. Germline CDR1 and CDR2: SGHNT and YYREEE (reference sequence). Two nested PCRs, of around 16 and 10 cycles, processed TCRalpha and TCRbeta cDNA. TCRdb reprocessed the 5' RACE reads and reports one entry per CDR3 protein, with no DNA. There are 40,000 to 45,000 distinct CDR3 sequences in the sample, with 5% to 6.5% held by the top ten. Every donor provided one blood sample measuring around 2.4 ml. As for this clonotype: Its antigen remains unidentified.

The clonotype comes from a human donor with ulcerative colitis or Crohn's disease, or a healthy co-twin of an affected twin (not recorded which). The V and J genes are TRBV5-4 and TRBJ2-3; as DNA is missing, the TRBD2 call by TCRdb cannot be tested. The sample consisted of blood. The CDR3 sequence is CASSLRVGGSTDTQYF.